Here is one TCR beta chain with its context. This specimen belongs to a study of blood T cells in healthy people across ages. Next came a second PCR, run for about 7 to 12 cycles, which used a sample-barcoded 5' primer along with a J-beta primer mix. Each CDR3 protein gets one entry after TCRdb re-called the 5' RACE reads with MiXCR. The sample holds approximately 320,000 distinct CDR3 sequences; 25% to 30% are singletons and the top ten take 29%. This CDR3 has 15 amino acids. Germline V lookup: CDR1 SGHDN, CDR2 FVKESK. The V and J ends lost 1 base and 2 bases respectively, with 11 bases between them.

The TCR sequence derives from a woman in her 70s in good health. Sequenced material: blood. The chain combines TRBV14 with TRBJ2-5; D possibly corresponds to TRBD2 (5 bases). The CDR3 loop is CASSQGGPRQETQYF. The CDR3 region has the DNA TGTGCCAGCAGCCAAGGCGGGCCCAGACAAGAGACCCAGTACTTC.